This entry describes one T cell receptor beta chain. This clone was seen more than once but under ten times. Its antigen has not been determined. Within one base of it there is no much larger clone, and no base qualities were kept. The library was produced with the immunoSEQ multiplex PCR assay. RNA was extracted from all samples and reverse transcribed into cDNA, which served as template for TCR sequencing. First-strand cDNA was synthesized using SuperScript III with a 2:1 mix of oligo-dT and random hexamers. A synthetic immune receptor repertoire was used to measure amplification bias, and any remaining bias was corrected computationally. In the authors' own workflow: Raw reads were preprocessed to remove errors, and CDR3 was defined by IMGT conventions from the conserved cysteine to phenylalanine. To get clonality, Shannon entropy was normalized by log2 of the number of productive unique TCRs and the result was subtracted from 1. Scalp TCRbeta sequences were cross-referenced with sorted blood CD4 and CD8 repertoires so that the CD4 or CD8 identity of scalp clones could be inferred. TCRdb limited this immuneACCESS table to in-frame rearrangements with V and J called. A share of clones is missing; checked studies link under half to unresolved V genes, and the rest is unexplained. For V, J and clone size, that table is used; D and trimming come from the DNA. In all, the sample holds more than 200,000 clones, and roughly 44% of those were seen once. In total, the top ten clones hold approximately 2.4% of the sample.

The CDR3 sequence holds 14 residues, the cysteine and phenylalanine included. Of all the DNA, just the CDR3 is kept, 42 bases in frame from base 1. Taken from the germline V gene, the CDR1 and CDR2 loops are SQVTM and ANQGSEA. The junction shows trimming of 7 bases on V and 4 bases on J, plus 16 bases between the germline ends. This sample stems from a study of CD8+ T cells in alopecia areata (dated by TCRdb to the late 2010s). In terms of the full investigation: Treated patients were enrolled in an open-label pilot trial of oral tofacitinib at 5 to 10 mg twice daily for moderate-to-severe alopecia areata. Tofacitinib was given for 6 to 18 months, followed by 6 months of follow-up off drug to assess delayed response and recurrence. Disease severity in treated patients was measured with the SALT score, which quantifies the percentage of affected scalp surface area. The study used high-throughput TCRbeta sequencing to examine T cell clonal expansion in alopecia areata, in both the C3H/HeJ mouse model and human patients. On the human side, TCRbeta sequencing was run on scalp tissue and on sorted CD4+ and CD8+ peripheral blood T cells from healthy controls and from alopecia areata patients with either patchy or totalis/universalis disease. Tofacitinib-treated patients had biopsies at baseline and at 4 and 24 weeks of treatment, with a later scalp biopsy in several patients. Clonality in the scalp was compared among normal scalp (n=4), patchy alopecia areata scalp (n=8), and alopecia totalis/universalis scalp (n=8). RNA came from the PAXgene miRNA kit for fixed scalp, the miRNeasy kit for PBMCs, and the RNeasy kit for mouse skin. Amplification of TCRbeta CDR3 regions was done by immunoSEQ multiplex PCR using 35 Vbeta forward primers and 13 Jbeta reverse primers.

Explained via the paper, the treatment or condition label denotes: oral pan-JAK inhibitor, 5-10 mg twice daily. From alopecia areata patients, peripheral blood was collected along with lesional scalp punch biopsies. PBMCs were separated by density centrifugation and stained for CD3, CD4 and CD8, after which CD4+ and CD8+ T cells were sorted on a FACSAria. The full study reports these points: Because the treated cohort was small and had only one nonresponder, larger studies are needed to examine links between baseline CD8+ expansion and response. Shared TCR sequences between patients were less evident than in mice, which may be partly attributable to HLA diversity in the patient population. Tofacitinib significantly decreased scalp clonality and the number of expanded CD8+ clones among the top 100 scalp clones. Lesional scalp, especially in alopecia totalis/universalis, showed higher clonality and more expanded CD8+ clones than normal scalp, suggesting antigenic drive. Many expanded lesional clones were found to persist in scalp and blood during tofacitinib treatment, and relapse after treatment cessation may be partly explained by this persistence. Resident alphabeta T cells in normal human skin are also sequenced, complicating scalp TCR repertoire analysis, unlike mouse skin dominated by gammadelta T cells.

The chain links TRBV29-1 with TRBJ2-2; confidence is insufficient to name the D gene. The input for sequencing was CD4+ T cells sorted from blood, taken at roughly week 38, from a patient treated with tofacitinib. This receptor was identified in a human donor with alopecia areata. The nucleotides read TGCAGCGCCTCCCGTACTGGGGTCACCGGGGAGCTGTTTTTT. The translation is CSASRTGVTGELFF.